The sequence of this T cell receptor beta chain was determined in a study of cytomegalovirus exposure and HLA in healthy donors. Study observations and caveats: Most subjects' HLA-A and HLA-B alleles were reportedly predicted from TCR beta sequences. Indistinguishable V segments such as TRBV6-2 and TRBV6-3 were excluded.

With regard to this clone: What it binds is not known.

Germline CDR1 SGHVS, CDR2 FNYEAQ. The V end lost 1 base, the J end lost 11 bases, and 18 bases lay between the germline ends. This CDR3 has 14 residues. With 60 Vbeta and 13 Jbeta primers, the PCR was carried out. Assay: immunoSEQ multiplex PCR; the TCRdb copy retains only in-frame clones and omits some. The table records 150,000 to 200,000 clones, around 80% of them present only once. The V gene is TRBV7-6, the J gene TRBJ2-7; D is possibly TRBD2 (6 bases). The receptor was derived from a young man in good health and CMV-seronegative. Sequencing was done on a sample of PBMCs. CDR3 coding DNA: TGTGCCAGCAGCTTAGAAGGAGAGAGCGGGCGGGAGTACTTC. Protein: CASSLEGESGREYF.